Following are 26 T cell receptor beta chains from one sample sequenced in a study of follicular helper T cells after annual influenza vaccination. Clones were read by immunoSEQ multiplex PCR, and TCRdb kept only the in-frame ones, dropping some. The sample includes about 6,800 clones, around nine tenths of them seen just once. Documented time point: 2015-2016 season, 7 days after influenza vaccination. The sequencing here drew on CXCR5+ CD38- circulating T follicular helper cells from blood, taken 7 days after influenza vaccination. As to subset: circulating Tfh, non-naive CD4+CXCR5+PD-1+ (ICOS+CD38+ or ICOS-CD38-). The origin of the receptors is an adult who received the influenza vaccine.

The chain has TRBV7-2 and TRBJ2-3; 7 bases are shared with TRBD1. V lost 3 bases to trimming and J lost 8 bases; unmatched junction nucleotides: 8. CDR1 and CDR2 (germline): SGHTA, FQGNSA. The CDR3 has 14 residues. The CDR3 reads CASSFGTASFTQYF. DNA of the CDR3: TGTGCCAGCAGCTTCGGGACAGCGTCTTTTACGCAGTATTTT.

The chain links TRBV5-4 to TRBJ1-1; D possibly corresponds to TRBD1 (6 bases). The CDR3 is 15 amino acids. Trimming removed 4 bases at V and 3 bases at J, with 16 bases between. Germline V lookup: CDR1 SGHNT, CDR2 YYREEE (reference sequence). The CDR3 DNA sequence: TGTGCCAGCAGCACCAAACAGGGTATGGACACTGAAGCTTTCTTT. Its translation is CASSTKQGMDTEAFF.

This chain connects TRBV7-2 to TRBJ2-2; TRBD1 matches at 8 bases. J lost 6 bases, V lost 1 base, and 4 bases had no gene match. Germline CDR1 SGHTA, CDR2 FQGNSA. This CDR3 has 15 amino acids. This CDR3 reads CASSLGGTGPGELFF. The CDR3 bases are TGTGCCAGCAGCTTAGGGGGGACAGGTCCCGGGGAGCTGTTTTTT.

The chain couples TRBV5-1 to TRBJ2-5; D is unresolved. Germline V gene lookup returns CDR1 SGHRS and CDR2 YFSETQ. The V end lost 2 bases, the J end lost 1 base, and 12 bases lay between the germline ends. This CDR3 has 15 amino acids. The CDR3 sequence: CASSLSVGAQETQYF. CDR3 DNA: TGCGCCAGCAGCTTATCAGTGGGTGCCCAAGAGACCCAGTACTTC.

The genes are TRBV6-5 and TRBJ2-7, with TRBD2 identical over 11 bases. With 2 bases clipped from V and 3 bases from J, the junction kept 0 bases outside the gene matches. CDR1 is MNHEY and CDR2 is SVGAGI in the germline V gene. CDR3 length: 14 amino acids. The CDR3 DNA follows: TGTGCCAGCAGTTACACTAGCGGGAGCTACGAGCAGTACTTC. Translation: CASSYTSGSYEQYF.

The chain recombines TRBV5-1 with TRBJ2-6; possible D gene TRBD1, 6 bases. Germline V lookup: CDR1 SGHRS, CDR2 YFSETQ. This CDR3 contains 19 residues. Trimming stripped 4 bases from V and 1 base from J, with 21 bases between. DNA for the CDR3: TGCGCCAGCAGCGGAGCCCGGGACATCCTGCAATCTGGGGCCAACGTCCTGACTTTC. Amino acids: CASSGARDILQSGANVLTF.

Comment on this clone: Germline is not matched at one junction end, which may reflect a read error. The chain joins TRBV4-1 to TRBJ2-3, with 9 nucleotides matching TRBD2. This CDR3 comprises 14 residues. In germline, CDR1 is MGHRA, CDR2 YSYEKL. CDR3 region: CASSPGTSIDTQYF. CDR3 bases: TGCGCCAGCAGCCCCGGGACTAGCATAGATACGCAGTATTTT.

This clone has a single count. The CDR3 protein is CASSLGWGLAGVTGELFF. CDR3 in DNA: TGTGCCAGCAGCTTAGGTTGGGGACTAGCGGGAGTCACCGGGGAGCTGTTTTTT. The chain employs TRBV7-2 and TRBJ2-2; TRBD2 matches 14 bases. The CDR3 runs 18 residues. CDR1 and CDR2 (germline): SGHTA, FQGNSA. The V segment lost 1 base and the J segment 4 bases; nucleotides outside the gene matches: 5.

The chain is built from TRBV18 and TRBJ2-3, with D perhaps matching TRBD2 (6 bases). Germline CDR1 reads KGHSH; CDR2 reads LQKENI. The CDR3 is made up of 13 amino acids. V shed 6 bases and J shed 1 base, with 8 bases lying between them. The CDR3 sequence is CASSGTRTDTQYF. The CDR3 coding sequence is TGTGCCAGCTCCGGGACTCGCACAGATACGCAGTATTTT.

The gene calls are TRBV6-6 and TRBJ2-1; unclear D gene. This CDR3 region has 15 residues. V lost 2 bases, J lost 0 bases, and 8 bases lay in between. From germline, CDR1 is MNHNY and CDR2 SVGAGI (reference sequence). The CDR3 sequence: CASSYGAPSYNEQFF. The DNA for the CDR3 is TGTGCCAGCAGTTACGGAGCCCCCTCCTACAATGAGCAGTTCTTC.

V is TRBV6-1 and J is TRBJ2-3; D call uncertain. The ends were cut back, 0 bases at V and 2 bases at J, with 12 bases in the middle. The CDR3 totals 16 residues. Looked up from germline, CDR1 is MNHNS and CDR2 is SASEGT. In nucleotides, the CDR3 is TGTGCCAGCAGTGAAGCGGGCGGCAGCTTCACAGATACGCAGTATTTT. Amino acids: CASSEAGGSFTDTQYF.

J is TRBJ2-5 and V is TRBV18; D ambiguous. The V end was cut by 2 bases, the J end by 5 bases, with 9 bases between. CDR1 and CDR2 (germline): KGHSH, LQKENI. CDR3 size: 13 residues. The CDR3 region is CASSPWVGETQYF. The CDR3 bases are TGTGCCAGCTCACCATGGGTTGGGGAGACCCAGTACTTC.

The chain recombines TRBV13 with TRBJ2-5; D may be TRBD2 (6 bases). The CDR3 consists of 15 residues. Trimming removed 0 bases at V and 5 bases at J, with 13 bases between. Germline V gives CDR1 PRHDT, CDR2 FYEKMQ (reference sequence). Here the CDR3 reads CASSLGLAQRETQYF. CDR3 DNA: TGTGCCAGCAGCTTAGGACTAGCCCAGAGGGAGACCCAGTACTTC. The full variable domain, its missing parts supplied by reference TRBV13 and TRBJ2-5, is AAGVIQSPRHLIKEKRETATLKCYPIPRHDTVYWYQQGPGQDPQFLISFYEKMQSDKGSIPDRFSAQQFSDYHSELNMSSLELGDSALYFCASSLGLAQRETQYFGPGTRLLVL.

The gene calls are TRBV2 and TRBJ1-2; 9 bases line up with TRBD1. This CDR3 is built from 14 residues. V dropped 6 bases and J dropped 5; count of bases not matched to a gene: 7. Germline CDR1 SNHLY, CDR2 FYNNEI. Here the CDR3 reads CASSDTGTGYGYTF. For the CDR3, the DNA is TGTGCCAGCAGCGACACCGGGACAGGGTATGGCTACACCTTC.

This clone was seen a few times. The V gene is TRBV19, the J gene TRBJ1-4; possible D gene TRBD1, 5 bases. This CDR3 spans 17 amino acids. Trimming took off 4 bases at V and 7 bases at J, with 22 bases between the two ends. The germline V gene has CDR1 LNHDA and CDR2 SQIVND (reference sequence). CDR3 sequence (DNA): TGTGCCAGTAGTACCCGGGTGAGGGGAGGTACGAGTGAAAAACTGTTTTTT. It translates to CASSTRVRGGTSEKLFF.

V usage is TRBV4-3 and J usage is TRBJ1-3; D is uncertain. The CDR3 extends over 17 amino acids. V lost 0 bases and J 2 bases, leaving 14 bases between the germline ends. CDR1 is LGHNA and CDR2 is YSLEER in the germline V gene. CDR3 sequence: CASSQDSKGAAGNTIYF. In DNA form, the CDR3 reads TGCGCCAGCAGCCAAGATTCCAAGGGAGCGGCTGGAAACACCATATATTTT.

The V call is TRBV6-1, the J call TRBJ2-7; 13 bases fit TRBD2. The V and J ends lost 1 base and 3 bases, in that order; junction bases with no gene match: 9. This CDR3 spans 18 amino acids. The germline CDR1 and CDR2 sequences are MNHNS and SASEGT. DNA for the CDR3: TGTGCCAGCAGTGAAGGCCTAAGACTAGCGGGGGGACGCTACGAGCAGTACTTC. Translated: CASSEGLRLAGGRYEQYF.

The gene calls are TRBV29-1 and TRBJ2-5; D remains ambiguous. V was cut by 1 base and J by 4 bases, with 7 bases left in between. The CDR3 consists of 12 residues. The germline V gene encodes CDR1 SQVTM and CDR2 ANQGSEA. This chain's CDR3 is CSVEVSLETQYF. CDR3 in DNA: TGCAGCGTTGAAGTGTCTTTAGAGACCCAGTACTTC. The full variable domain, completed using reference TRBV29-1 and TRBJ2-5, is SAVISQKPSRDICQRGTSLTIQCQVDSQVTMMFWYRQQPGQSLTLIATANQGSEATYESGFVIDKFPISRPNLTFSTLTVSNMSPEDSSIYLCSVEVSLETQYFGPGTRLLVL.

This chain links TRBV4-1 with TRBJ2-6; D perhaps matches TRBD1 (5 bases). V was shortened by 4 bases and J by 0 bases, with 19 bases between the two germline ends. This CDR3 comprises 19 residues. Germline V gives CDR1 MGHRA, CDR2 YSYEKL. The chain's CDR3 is CASSPLQQVGFSGANVLTF. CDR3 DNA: TGCGCCAGCAGCCCCCTCCAACAGGTGGGGTTCTCTGGGGCCAACGTCCTGACTTTC.

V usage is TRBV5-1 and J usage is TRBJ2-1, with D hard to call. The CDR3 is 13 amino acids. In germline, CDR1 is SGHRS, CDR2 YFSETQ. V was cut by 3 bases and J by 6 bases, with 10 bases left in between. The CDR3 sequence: CASSSFNPNEQFF. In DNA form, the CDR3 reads TGCGCCAGCAGCTCGTTTAACCCCAATGAGCAGTTCTTC.

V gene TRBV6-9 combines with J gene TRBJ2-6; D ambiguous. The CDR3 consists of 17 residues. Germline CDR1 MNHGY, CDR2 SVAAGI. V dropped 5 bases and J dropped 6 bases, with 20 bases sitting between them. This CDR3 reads CASSVWARQSQANVLTF. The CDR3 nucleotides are TGTGCCAGCAGTGTATGGGCACGACAAAGTCAGGCCAACGTCCTGACTTTC.

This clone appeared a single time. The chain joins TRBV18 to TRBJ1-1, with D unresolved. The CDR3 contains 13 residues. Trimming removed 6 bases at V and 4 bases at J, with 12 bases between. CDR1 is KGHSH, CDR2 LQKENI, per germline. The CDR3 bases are TGTGCCAGCTCTTCGTCGGGTCCCACTGAAGCTTTCTTT. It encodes CASSSSGPTEAFF.

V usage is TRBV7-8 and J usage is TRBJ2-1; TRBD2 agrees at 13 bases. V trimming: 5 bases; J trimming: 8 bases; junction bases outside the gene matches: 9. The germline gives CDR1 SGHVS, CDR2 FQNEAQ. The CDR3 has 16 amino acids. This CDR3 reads CASSPRLAGGGDEQFF. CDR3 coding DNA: TGTGCCAGCAGCCCGAGACTAGCGGGAGGAGGGGATGAGCAGTTCTTC.

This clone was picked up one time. CDR3 in DNA: TGTGCCAGCTCACCCGACAGCGCGGTTAGCTATGGCTACACCTTC. As protein: CASSPDSAVSYGYTF. V and J are TRBV18 and TRBJ1-2, with D perhaps matching TRBD1 (5 bases). Trimming took 3 bases from V and 4 from J, leaving 15 bases between them. The V gene's germline CDR1 is KGHSH and CDR2 LQKENI. There are 15 residues in the CDR3.

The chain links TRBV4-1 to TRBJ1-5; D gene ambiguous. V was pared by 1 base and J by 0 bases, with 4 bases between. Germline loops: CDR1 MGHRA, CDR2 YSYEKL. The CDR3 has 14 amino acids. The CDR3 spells CASSQGNSNQPQHF. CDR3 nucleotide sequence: TGCGCCAGCAGCCAAGGGAATAGCAATCAGCCCCAGCATTTT.

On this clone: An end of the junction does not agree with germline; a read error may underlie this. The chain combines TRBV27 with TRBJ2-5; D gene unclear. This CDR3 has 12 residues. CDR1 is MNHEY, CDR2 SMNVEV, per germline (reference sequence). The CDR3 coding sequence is TGTGCCAGCAAGATAGTCGGAGAGGCCCAGTACTTC. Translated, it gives CASKIVGEAQYF.